Below, one T cell receptor (beta chain) is given with its context. The antigen remains unidentified. Trimming shortened V by 3 bases and J by 8 bases, and 16 bases separated the two germline ends. The CDR3 spans 14 residues. Germline CDR1 reads MDHEN; CDR2 reads SYDVKM. The sample originates from a study of T cell responses to AZD1222 COVID-19 vaccine. The study, taken as a whole, reports: Variant regions that are unmutated are reportedly the target of nearly half of spike-specific TCRs. Two AZD1222 administrations were followed by greater Spike-specific TCR breadth and depth.

This table comes from immunoSEQ multiplex PCR, and its TCRdb copy is limited to in-frame clones, with some not included. Of around 120,000 clones listed, approximately 83% are singletons. The chain is built from TRBV28 and TRBJ1-2; D not certain. This receptor was obtained from an adult in good health. This sample comprised peripheral blood, obtained on day 0 of MenACWY control vaccination. CDR3: CASSFRDLYWGYTF. DNA of the CDR3: TGTGCCAGCAGTTTCCGAGATCTGTACTGGGGCTACACCTTC.